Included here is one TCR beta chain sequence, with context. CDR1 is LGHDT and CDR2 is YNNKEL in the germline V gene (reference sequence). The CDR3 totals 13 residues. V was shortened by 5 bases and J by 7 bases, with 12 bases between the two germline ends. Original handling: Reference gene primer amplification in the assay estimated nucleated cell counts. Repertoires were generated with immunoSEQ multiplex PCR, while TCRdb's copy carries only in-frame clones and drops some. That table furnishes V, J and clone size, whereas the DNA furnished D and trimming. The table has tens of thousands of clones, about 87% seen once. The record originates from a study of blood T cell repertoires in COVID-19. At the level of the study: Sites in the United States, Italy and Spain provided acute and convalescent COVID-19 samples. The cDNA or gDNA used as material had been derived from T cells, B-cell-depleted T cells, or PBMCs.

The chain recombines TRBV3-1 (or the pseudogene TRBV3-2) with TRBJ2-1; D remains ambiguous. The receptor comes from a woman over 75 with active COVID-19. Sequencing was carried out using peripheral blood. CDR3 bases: TGTGCCAGCAGCTCGACCCAGAGGAATGAGCAGTTCTTC. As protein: CASSSTQRNEQFF.